The 13 T cell receptor beta chains in this list originate from one sample, sequenced in a study of early T cells in non-severe SARS-CoV-2 infection. Using its own MiXCR run on the 5' RACE reads, TCRdb lists one record per CDR3 protein. The sample contains some 32,000 distinct CDR3 sequences, about 3.9% of which appear only once. The material sequenced was whole blood. The receptors originated from an adult who was a healthcare worker with PCR-confirmed SARS-CoV-2 infection or an uninfected control (not recorded which).

The J gene is TRBJ1-6, the V gene TRBV20-1; the D is unclear. From germline, CDR1 is DFQATT and CDR2 SNEGSKA (reference sequence). The CDR3 sequence is 15 residues long. Trimming pared 5 bases from V and 0 bases from J, leaving 11 bases between. CDR3 in DNA: TGCAGTGCTCGCAGCGGGAGCTCCTATAATTCACCCCTCCACTTT. This sequence encodes CSARSGSSYNSPLHF.

The sample holds many counts of this clonotype. The V call is TRBV12-3 or TRBV12-4, the J call TRBJ1-3; no clear D gene. This CDR3 comprises 12 residues. Trimming shortened V by 2 bases and J by 4 bases, and 3 bases separated the two germline ends. The DNA of the CDR3 is TGTGCCAGCAGTTTATCCGGAAACACCATATATTTT. It codes for CASSLSGNTIYF.

This chain uses TRBV12-3 or TRBV12-4 with TRBJ1-1; D gene unclear. V was clipped by 0 bases and J by 6 bases, with 8 bases between them. CDR3 length: 13 amino acids. In DNA, the CDR3 is TGTGCCAGCAGTTTAGCGGGGTCGGCTGAAGCTTTCTTT. Encoded protein: CASSLAGSAEAFF.

V gene TRBV29-1 combines with J gene TRBJ2-1; a possible D gene is TRBD1 (7 bases). There are 13 residues in the CDR3. Trimming removed 7 bases at V and 9 bases at J, with 19 bases between. CDR1 is SQVTM and CDR2 is ANQGSEA in the germline V gene. CDR3 DNA sequence: TGCAGCGGTAGGGGGCGGGAACGGGGTGAGCAGTTCTTC. It encodes CSGRGRERGEQFF.

This clonotype was seen a handful of times. The chain combines TRBV30 with TRBJ1-5; D is undetermined. This CDR3 has 13 residues. The germline V gene has CDR1 GTSNPN and CDR2 SVGIG (reference sequence). Trimming shortened V by 1 base and J by 0 bases, and 4 bases separated the two germline ends. This chain's CDR3 is CAWSADSNQPQHF. In nucleotides, the CDR3 is TGTGCCTGGAGTGCTGATAGCAATCAGCCCCAGCATTTT.

This clonotype was observed at least ten times. This chain uses TRBV7-9 with TRBJ2-5; D gene unclear. In germline, CDR1 is SEHNR, CDR2 FQNEAQ (reference sequence). Trimming removed 3 bases from V and 6 bases from J, with 5 bases in between. This CDR3 spans 11 amino acids. As DNA, the CDR3 is TGTGCCAGCAGCTTCTCGAAGACCCAGTACTTC. It is translated as CASSFSKTQYF.

There are many counts of this clonotype. V is TRBV7-2 and J is TRBJ2-2; either TRBD1 or TRBD2 may supply D (5 bases each). From germline, CDR1 is SGHTA and CDR2 FQGNSA. Trimming cost V 3 bases and J 4 bases, with 15 bases left between them. This CDR3 has 16 residues. Here the CDR3 reads CASSLPWGRGTGELFF. Here the CDR3 DNA reads TGTGCCAGCAGCTTGCCCTGGGGCCGGGGCACCGGGGAGCTGTTTTTT.

The chain links TRBV18 to TRBJ2-3; 9 bases agree with TRBD2. CDR3 length: 16 residues. After removal of 2 bases from V and 0 bases from J, the junction contained 3 bases not matched to a gene. Germline V gene lookup returns CDR1 KGHSH and CDR2 LQKENI. The DNA of the CDR3 is TGTGCCAGCTCACCAGCTAGCGGGGAAAGCACAGATACGCAGTATTTT. Its translation is CASSPASGESTDTQYF. Looking up the rest from reference TRBV18 and TRBJ2-3 gives the full variable domain: NAGVMQNPRHLVRRRGQEARLRCSPMKGHSHVYWYRQLPEEGLKFMVYLQKENIIDESGMPKERFSAEFPKEGPSILRIQQVVRGDSAAYFCASSPASGESTDTQYFGPGTRLTVL.

This clonotype was observed many times. J is TRBJ2-7 and V is TRBV6-6; D unclear. The germline V and J ends were trimmed by 2 bases and 5 bases, with 4 bases remaining between them. Germline V lookup: CDR1 MNHNY, CDR2 SVGAGI (reference sequence). The CDR3 is made up of 11 amino acids. CDR3 in amino acids: CASSYEHEQYF. CDR3 coding DNA: TGTGCCAGCAGTTACGAACACGAGCAGTACTTC.

Many counts were recorded for this clonotype. The CDR3 loop is CASSLAGGAGANVLTF. Written as DNA, the CDR3 is TGTGCCAGCAGTTTAGCGGGGGGCGCTGGGGCCAACGTCCTGACTTTC. The J gene is TRBJ2-6, the V gene TRBV12-3 or TRBV12-4, with D perhaps assigned TRBD1 or TRBD2 (6 bases each). CDR3 length: 16 residues. Trimming pared 0 bases from V and 2 bases from J, leaving 8 bases between.

This clonotype was recorded at least ten times. This sequence joins TRBV6-2 or TRBV6-3 and TRBJ2-3, with unresolved D. V dropped 2 bases and J dropped 7 bases, with 7 bases sitting between them. There are 12 residues in the CDR3. From germline, CDR1 is MNHEY and CDR2 SVGEGT. The CDR3 DNA reads as TGTGCCAGCAGTTACGGAGCGAATACGCAGTATTTT. This codes for CASSYGANTQYF.

This clonotype occurred many times. This chain joins TRBV30 and TRBJ1-3, with a weak D call TRBD1 (5 bases). The CDR3 covers 13 residues. Trimming shortened V by 5 bases and J by 1 base, and 9 bases separated the two germline ends. Looked up from germline, CDR1 is GTSNPN and CDR2 is SVGIG (reference sequence). The CDR3 here is CAWEGVSGNTIYF. The CDR3 nucleotides read TGTGCCTGGGAAGGGGTGTCTGGAAACACCATATATTTT.

In this sample, this clonotype turned up many times. The genes are TRBV29-1 and TRBJ2-5, with D unresolved. Trimming cost V 5 bases and J 2 bases, with 18 bases left between them. From germline, CDR1 is SQVTM and CDR2 ANQGSEA. The CDR3 sequence is 15 residues long. The DNA of the CDR3 is TGCAGCGTTTGTGGTATGGGGATGGGGCAAGAGACCCAGTACTTC. Protein product: CSVCGMGMGQETQYF. The full variable domain, completed using reference TRBV29-1 and TRBJ2-5, is SAVISQKPSRDICQRGTSLTIQCQVDSQVTMMFWYRQQPGQSLTLIATANQGSEATYESGFVIDKFPISRPNLTFSTLTVSNMSPEDSSIYLCSVCGMGMGQETQYFGPGTRLLVL.